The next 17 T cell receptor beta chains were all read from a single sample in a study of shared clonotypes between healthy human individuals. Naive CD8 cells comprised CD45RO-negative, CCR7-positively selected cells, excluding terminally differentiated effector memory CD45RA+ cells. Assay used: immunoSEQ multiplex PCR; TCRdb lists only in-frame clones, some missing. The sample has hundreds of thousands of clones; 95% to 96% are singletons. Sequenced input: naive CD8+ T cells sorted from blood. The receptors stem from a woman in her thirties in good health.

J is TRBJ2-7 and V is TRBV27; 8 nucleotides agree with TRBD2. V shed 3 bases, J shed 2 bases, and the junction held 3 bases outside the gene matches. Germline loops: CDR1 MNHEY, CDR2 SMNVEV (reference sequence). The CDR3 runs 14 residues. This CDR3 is CASSFQAGAYEQYF. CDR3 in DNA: TGTGCCAGCAGTTTTCAAGCGGGGGCCTACGAGCAGTACTTC.

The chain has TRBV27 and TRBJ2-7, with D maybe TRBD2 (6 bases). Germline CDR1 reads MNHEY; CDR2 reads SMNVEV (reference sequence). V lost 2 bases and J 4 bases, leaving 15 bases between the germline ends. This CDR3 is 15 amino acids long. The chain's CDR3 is CASSLEAGRVYEQYF. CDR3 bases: TGTGCCAGCAGTTTAGAGGCGGGAAGGGTATACGAGCAGTACTTC.

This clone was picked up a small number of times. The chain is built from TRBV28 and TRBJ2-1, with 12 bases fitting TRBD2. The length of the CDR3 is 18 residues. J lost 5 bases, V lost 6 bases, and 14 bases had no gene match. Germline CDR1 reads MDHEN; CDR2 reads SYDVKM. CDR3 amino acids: CASSPGTSGPSLHNEQFF. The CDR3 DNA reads TGTGCCAGCAGCCCCGGGACTAGCGGGCCGTCGTTACACAATGAGCAGTTCTTC.

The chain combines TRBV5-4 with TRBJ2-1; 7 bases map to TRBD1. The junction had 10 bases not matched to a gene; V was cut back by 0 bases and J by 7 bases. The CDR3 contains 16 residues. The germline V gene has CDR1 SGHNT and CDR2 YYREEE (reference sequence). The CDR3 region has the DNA TGTGCCAGCAGCTTGGGGACAGGCCTAAGTTGGAATGAGCAGTTCTTC. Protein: CASSLGTGLSWNEQFF.

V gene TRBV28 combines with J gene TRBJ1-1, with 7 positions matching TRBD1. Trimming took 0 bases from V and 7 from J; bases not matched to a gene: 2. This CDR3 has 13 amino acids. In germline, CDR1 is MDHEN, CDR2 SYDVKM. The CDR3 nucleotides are TGTGCCAGCAGTTTATGGACAGGGCGTGAAGCTTTCTTT. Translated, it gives CASSLWTGREAFF.

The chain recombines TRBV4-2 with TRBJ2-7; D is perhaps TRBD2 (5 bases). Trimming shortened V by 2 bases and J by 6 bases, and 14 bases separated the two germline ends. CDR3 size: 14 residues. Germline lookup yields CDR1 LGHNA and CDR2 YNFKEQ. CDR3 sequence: CASSQLGTGFEQYF. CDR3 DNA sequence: TGTGCCAGCAGCCAACTCGGAACGGGGTTCGAGCAGTACTTC.

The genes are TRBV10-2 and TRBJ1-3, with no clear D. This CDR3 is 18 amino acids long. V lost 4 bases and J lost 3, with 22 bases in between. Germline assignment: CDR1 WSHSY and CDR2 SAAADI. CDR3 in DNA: TGCGCCAGCAGTGGTCGGGCAGACGAGCTCACTCGTGGAAACACCATATATTTT. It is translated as CASSGRADELTRGNTIYF.

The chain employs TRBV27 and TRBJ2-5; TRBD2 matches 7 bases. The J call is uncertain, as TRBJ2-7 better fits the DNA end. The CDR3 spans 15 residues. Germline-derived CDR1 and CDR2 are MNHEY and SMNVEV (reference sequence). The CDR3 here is CASRGRPSGSYEQYF. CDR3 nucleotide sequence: TGTGCCAGCAGGGGTCGGCCTAGCGGTTCCTACGAGCAGTACTTC.

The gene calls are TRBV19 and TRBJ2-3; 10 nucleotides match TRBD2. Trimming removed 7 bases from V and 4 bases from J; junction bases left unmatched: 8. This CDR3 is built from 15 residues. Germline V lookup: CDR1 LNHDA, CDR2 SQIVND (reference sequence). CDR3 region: CASNLVAGGSDTQYF. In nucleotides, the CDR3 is TGTGCCAGTAACTTAGTAGCGGGAGGATCAGATACGCAGTATTTT.

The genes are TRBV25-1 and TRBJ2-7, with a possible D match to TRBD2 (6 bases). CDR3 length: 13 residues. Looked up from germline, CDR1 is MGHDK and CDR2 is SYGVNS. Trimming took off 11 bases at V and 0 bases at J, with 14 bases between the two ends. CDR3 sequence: CAYEDGSSYEQYF. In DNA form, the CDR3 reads TGTGCCTATGAGGACGGGAGCTCCTACGAGCAGTACTTC.

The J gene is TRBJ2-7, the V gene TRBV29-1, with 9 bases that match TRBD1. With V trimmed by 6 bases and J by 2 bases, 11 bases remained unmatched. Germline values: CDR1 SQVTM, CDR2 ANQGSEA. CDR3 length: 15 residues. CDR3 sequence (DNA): TGCAGCGTGACAGAGACAGGGGGTCCCACCTACGAGCAGTACTTC. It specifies CSVTETGGPTYEQYF.

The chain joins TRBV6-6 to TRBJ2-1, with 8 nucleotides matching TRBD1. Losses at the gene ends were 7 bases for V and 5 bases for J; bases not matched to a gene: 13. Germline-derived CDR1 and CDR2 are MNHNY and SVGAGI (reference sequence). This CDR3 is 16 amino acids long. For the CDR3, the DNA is TGTGCCAGCACAAGAAACCCCGGGACAGGAAACAATGAGCAGTTCTTC. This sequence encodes CASTRNPGTGNNEQFF.

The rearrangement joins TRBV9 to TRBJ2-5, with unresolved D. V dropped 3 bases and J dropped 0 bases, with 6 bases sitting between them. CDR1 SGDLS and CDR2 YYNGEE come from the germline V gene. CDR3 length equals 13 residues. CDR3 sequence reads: CASSGQNQETQYF. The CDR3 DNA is TGTGCCAGCAGCGGTCAAAACCAAGAGACCCAGTACTTC.

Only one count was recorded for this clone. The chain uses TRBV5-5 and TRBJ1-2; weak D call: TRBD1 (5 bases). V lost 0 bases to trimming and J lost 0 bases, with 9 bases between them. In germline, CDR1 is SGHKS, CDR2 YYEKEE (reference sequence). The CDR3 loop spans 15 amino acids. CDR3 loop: CASSLDGHPNYGYTF. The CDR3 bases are TGTGCCAGCAGCTTGGACGGACATCCTAACTATGGCTACACCTTC.

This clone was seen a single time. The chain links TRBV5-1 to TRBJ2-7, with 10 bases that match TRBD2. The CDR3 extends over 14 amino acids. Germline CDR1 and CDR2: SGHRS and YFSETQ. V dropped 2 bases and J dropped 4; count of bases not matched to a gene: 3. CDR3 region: CASSLTSGKYEQYF. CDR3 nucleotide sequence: TGCGCCAGCAGCTTAACTAGCGGGAAATACGAGCAGTACTTC.

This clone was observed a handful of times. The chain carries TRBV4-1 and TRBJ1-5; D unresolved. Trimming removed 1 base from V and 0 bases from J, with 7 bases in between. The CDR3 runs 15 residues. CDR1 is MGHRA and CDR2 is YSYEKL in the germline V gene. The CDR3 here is CASSQAQNSNQPQHF. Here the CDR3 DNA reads TGCGCCAGCAGCCAAGCACAGAATAGCAATCAGCCCCAGCATTTT.

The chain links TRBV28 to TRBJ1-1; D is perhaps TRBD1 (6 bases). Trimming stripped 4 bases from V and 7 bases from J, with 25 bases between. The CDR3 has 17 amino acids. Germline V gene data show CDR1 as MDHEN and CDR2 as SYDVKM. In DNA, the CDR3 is TGTGCCAGCAGTTCCCCCCGTCTCGGAGCTGGGGGCAGTGAAGCTTTCTTT. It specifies CASSSPRLGAGGSEAFF.